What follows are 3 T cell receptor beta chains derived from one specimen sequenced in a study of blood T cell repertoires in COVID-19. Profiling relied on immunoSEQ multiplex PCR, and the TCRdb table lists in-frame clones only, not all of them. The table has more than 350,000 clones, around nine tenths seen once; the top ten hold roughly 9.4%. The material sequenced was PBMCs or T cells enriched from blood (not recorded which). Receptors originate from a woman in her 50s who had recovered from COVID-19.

CDR3 sequence: CASSGGSSYEQYF. The CDR3 DNA follows: TGTGCCAGCAGTGGGGGGAGCTCCTACGAGCAGTACTTC. The gene calls are TRBV6-2 or TRBV6-3 and TRBJ2-7; the D gene is possibly TRBD2 (6 bases). The CDR3 consists of 13 residues. Germline V gene data show CDR1 as MNHEY and CDR2 as SVGEGT. V was shortened by 5 bases and J by 0 bases, with 8 bases between the two germline ends.

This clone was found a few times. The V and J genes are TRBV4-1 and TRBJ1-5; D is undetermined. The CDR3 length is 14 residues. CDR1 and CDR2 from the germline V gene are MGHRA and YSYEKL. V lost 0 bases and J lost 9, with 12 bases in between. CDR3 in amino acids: CASSQESLIGPQHF. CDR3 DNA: TGCGCCAGCAGCCAAGAGTCATTAATCGGGCCCCAGCATTTT.

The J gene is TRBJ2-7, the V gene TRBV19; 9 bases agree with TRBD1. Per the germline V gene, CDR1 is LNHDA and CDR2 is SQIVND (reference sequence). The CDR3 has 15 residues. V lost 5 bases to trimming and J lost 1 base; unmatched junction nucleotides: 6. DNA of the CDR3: TGTGCCAGTAGTTGGTCCGGGACAGGGTCCTACGAGCAGTACTTC. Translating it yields CASSWSGTGSYEQYF. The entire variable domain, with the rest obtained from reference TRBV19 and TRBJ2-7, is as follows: DGGITQSPKYLFRKEGQNVTLSCEQNLNHDAMYWYRQDPGQGLRLIYYSQIVNDFQKGDIAEGYSVSREKKESFPLTVTSAQKNPTAFYLCASSWSGTGSYEQYFGPGTRLTVT.